These 10 T cell receptor beta chains were all obtained from the same sample, sequenced in a study of identifying expanded T cells in peripheral blood. Some clones are missing from TCRdb's copy, which holds only in-frame ones; the method was immunoSEQ multiplex PCR. The sample has around 90,000 clones; 88% are singletons. The source material was blood. These receptors were taken from a person between 18 and 75 years old in good health.

The V and J genes are TRBV27 and TRBJ2-5; D might be TRBD1 (6 bases). This CDR3 has 15 amino acids. Germline lookup yields CDR1 MNHEY and CDR2 SMNVEV (reference sequence). Trimming left V 6 bases short and J 2 bases short, with 16 bases between. The CDR3 nucleotides read TGTGCCAGCAGACCCGGAGGACAGTTTCAAGAGACCCAGTACTTC. Its protein product is CASRPGGQFQETQYF.

The sample holds one count of this clone. V usage is TRBV19 and J usage is TRBJ2-2, with 7 bases identical to TRBD2. The J segment lost 4 bases and the V segment lost 7 bases, leaving 3 bases of the junction unmatched. Germline CDR1 reads LNHDA; CDR2 reads SQIVND (reference sequence). The CDR3 has 13 amino acids. The DNA for the CDR3 is TGTGCCAGTAATCGACTAGCCACCGGGGAGCTGTTTTTT. The encoded protein is CASNRLATGELFF.

The rearrangement uses TRBV27 and TRBJ2-7, with D perhaps given as TRBD1 or TRBD2 (5 bases each). The germline V and J ends were trimmed by 7 bases and 0 bases, with 7 bases remaining between them. Germline-derived CDR1 and CDR2 are MNHEY and SMNVEV (reference sequence). The CDR3 sequence is 12 residues long. The CDR3 spells CASTGPSYEQYF. CDR3 coding DNA: TGTGCCAGCACGGGACCCTCCTACGAGCAGTACTTC.

The chain combines TRBV30 with TRBJ2-2; D is ambiguous. CDR1 is GTSNPN and CDR2 is SVGIG in the germline V gene (reference sequence). The CDR3 length is 13 residues. V gave up 3 bases and J gave up 5 bases, with 10 bases separating them. This CDR3 reads CAWRSKATGELFF. CDR3 DNA: TGTGCCTGGAGGAGTAAAGCGACCGGGGAGCTGTTTTTT. The full variable domain, in which reference TRBV30 and TRBJ2-2 provide the parts outside the CDR3, is SQTIHQWPATLVQPVGSPLSLECTVEGTSNPNLYWYRQAAGRGLQLLFYSVGIGQISSEVPQNLSASRPQDRQFILSSKKLLLSDSGFYLCAWRSKATGELFFGEGSRLTVL.

This clone was recorded only once. The gene calls are TRBV4-2 and TRBJ2-5; 9 nucleotides match TRBD2. The germline V gene encodes CDR1 LGHNA and CDR2 YNFKEQ. V lost 1 base to trimming and J lost 2 bases; unmatched junction nucleotides: 8. The CDR3 contains 17 residues. CDR3 in amino acids: CASSQGGGRALQETQYF. The CDR3 DNA is TGTGCCAGCAGCCAAGGGGGCGGGAGGGCCTTACAAGAGACCCAGTACTTC.

As concerns this clone: Other nucleotide sequences in the sample specify the same CDR3. The rearrangement uses TRBV28 and TRBJ2-7; D may be TRBD2 (5 bases). CDR3 length: 11 residues. Trimming stripped 6 bases from V and 7 bases from J, with 10 bases between. Looked up from germline, CDR1 is MDHEN and CDR2 is SYDVKM. CDR3 sequence (DNA): TGTGCCAGCAGCTGGGAGCGTGAGCAGTACTTC. Its protein product is CASSWEREQYF.

This clone has a single count. The rearrangement joins TRBV7-2 to TRBJ1-5, with D perhaps matching TRBD1 (5 bases). The germline V gene has CDR1 SGHTA and CDR2 FQGNSA. V dropped 0 bases and J dropped 11 bases, with 17 bases sitting between them. The CDR3 extends over 15 amino acids. CDR3 loop: CASSLASGSGVSQHF. As DNA, the CDR3 is TGTGCCAGCAGCTTAGCGTCAGGGAGCGGCGTGTCCCAGCATTTT.

This chain connects TRBV5-1 to TRBJ2-1, with D perhaps matching TRBD1 (5 bases). Germline CDR1 and CDR2: SGHRS and YFSETQ. Trimming took off 4 bases at V and 6 bases at J, with 14 bases between the two ends. This CDR3 region has 14 residues. This CDR3 reads CASSARQSPNEQFF. CDR3 DNA: TGCGCCAGCAGCGCCCGACAGTCCCCCAATGAGCAGTTCTTC. Combining the CDR3 with reference TRBV5-1 and TRBJ2-1 gives the whole variable domain KAGVTQTPRYLIKTRGQQVTLSCSPISGHRSVSWYQQTPGQGLQFLFEYFSETQRNKGNFPGRFSGRQFSNSRSEMNVSTLELGDSALYLCASSARQSPNEQFFGPGTRLTVL.

The J gene is TRBJ2-1, the V gene TRBV5-1, with 8 bases identical to TRBD2. V was clipped by 0 bases and J by 5 bases; unmatched bases: 7. The CDR3 totals 16 residues. Germline CDR1 SGHRS, CDR2 YFSETQ. CDR3 amino acids: CASSLAASGSHNEQFF. The CDR3 DNA reads as TGCGCCAGCAGCTTGGCCGCTAGCGGGTCTCACAATGAGCAGTTCTTC.

In this sample, this clone turned up once. The chain recombines TRBV2 with TRBJ2-7; perhaps TRBD1 as D (5 bases). Germline CDR1 is SNHLY and CDR2 is FYNNEI. V lost 9 bases to trimming and J lost 3 bases, with 9 bases between them. The CDR3 consists of 11 residues. CDR3 amino acids: CASSQDYEQYF. The CDR3 DNA is TGTGCCAGTTCACAGGACTACGAGCAGTACTTC.